Listed below are T cell receptor beta chains from one sample, sequenced in a study of spatial heterogeneity in lung cancer. TCRdb reprocessed the 5' RACE reads with MiXCR, giving one entry per CDR3 protein. The sample contains roughly 20,000 distinct CDR3 sequences, about 4.6% of which appear only once. The source was PBMCs, collected at surgery. The receptors derive from a male donor with early-stage non-small cell lung cancer. Both conserved end residues are part of each CDR3. D genes are given only for firm matches. Size tells how often a clone was seen (once, few, many) or the class of an expanded clone, and some rows leave it out.

d_call j_call cdr3_length clone_size v_call cdr3_aa cdr3_nt
NA TRBJ2-7 15 many TRBV13 CASSYQGLFQPEQYF TGTGCCAGCAGCTATCAGGGGCTCTTCCAACCTGAGCAGTACTTC
TRBD1 TRBJ1-1 13 many TRBV7-2 CASSFTGGFEAFF TGTGCCAGCAGCTTCACAGGGGGCTTTGAAGCTTTCTTT
NA TRBJ2-3 13 medium-sized TRBV5-1 CASGGELTDTQYF TGCGCCAGCGGCGGGGAGCTCACAGATACGCAGTATTTT
NA TRBJ1-1 15 many TRBV4-2 CATSLETVFVTEAFF TGTGCCACCTCTTTAGAGACAGTCTTTGTCACTGAAGCTTTCTTT
TRBD1 TRBJ2-3 14 many TRBV6-4 CASSDSDRGPTQYF TGTGCCAGCAGTGACTCGGACAGGGGGCCTACGCAGTATTTT
NA TRBJ2-1 16 few TRBV27 CASSRPGGTSPHEQFF TGTGCCAGCAGTCGCCCAGGCGGGACTTCCCCCCATGAGCAGTTCTTC
TRBD2 TRBJ2-3 16 many TRBV4-3 CASSQLLAGATDTQYF TGCGCCAGCAGCCAACTACTAGCGGGAGCTACAGATACGCAGTATTTT
NA TRBJ2-2 16 many TRBV7-3 CAVPQIEGVDTGELFF TGTGCCGTGCCGCAGATAGAAGGTGTAGACACCGGGGAGCTGTTTTTT
TRBD1 TRBJ1-4 15 many TRBV24-1 CATSDRDRGTEKLFF TGTGCCACCAGTGACAGGGACAGAGGGACTGAAAAACTGTTTTTT
NA TRBJ1-3 19 many TRBV6-1 CASSEAQAQGRGSGNTIYF TGTGCCAGCAGTGAAGCGCAGGCCCAAGGACGGGGGTCTGGAAACACCATATATTTT
TRBD2 TRBJ2-7 17 many TRBV6-6 CASSPRLAARSSYEQYF TGTGCCAGCAGTCCCCGACTAGCGGCGAGGAGCTCCTACGAGCAGTACTTC
TRBD1 TRBJ2-7 14 medium-sized TRBV20-1 CSAYRQGATYEQYF TGCAGTGCGTACAGACAGGGGGCTACCTACGAGCAGTACTTC
NA TRBJ1-5 15 medium-sized TRBV12-3/TRBV12-4 CASTAWGSINQPQHF TGTGCCAGCACCGCATGGGGCAGTATCAATCAGCCCCAGCATTTT
NA TRBJ2-5 13 many TRBV29-1 CSVEPGEDETQYF TGCAGCGTTGAACCGGGGGAGGATGAGACCCAGTACTTC
NA TRBJ2-7 14 many TRBV29-1 CSAYRAGSSYEQYF TGCAGCGCATACCGCGCGGGGAGCTCCTACGAGCAGTACTTC
TRBD2 TRBJ2-3 15 many TRBV20-1 CSARGAGDRTDTQYF TGCAGTGCTAGAGGAGCGGGGGATCGTACAGATACGCAGTATTTT
TRBD1 TRBJ1-4 12 many TRBV6-5 CASRGTGEKLFF TGTGCCAGCAGGGGGACAGGCGAAAAACTGTTTTTT
NA TRBJ1-3 16 many TRBV15 CATSRVAGISGNTIYF TGTGCCACCAGCAGAGTTGCGGGGATCTCTGGAAACACCATATATTTT
TRBD2 TRBJ2-2 14 many TRBV20-1 CSATSGGAPGELFF TGCAGTGCTACTAGCGGGGGGGCACCCGGGGAGCTGTTTTTT
NA TRBJ2-3 16 NA TRBV20-1 CSARPRGSHSTDTQYF TGCAGTGCTAGACCCCGGGGGTCTCATAGCACAGATACGCAGTATTTT
NA TRBJ2-2 15 medium-sized TRBV11-2 CASSLISANTGELFF TGTGCCAGCAGCTTAATTTCAGCGAACACCGGGGAGCTGTTTTTT
NA TRBJ1-6 15 NA TRBV7-9 CASSLVGGTHSPLHF TGTGCCAGCAGCTTAGTTGGGGGGACCCATTCACCCCTCCACTTT
NA TRBJ1-6 14 few TRBV18 CASSPAVSNSPLHF TGTGCCAGCTCACCCGCCGTTTCGAATTCACCCCTCCACTTT
NA TRBJ2-2 12 NA TRBV2 CASSGDTGELFF TGTGCCAGCAGTGGGGACACCGGGGAGCTGTTTTTT
NA TRBJ1-1 14 NA TRBV12-3/TRBV12-4 CASSQRGGGTEAFF TGTGCCAGCAGTCAGCGGGGGGGCGGCACTGAAGCTTTCTTT
NA TRBJ1-2 15 many TRBV11-2 CASSSTNQGSYGYTF TGTGCCAGCAGCTCCACTAACCAGGGAAGCTATGGCTACACCTTC
NA TRBJ2-4 15 medium-sized TRBV24-1 CATSDSQNGKNIQYF TGTGCCACCAGTGATTCACAGAATGGCAAAAACATTCAGTACTTC
NA TRBJ2-2 14 NA TRBV18 CASSPIPENGELFF TGTGCCAGCTCACCTATCCCGGAGAACGGGGAGCTGTTTTTT
TRBD2 TRBJ2-3 16 few TRBV7-3 CASSLMLAGGSDTQYF TGTGCCAGCAGCTTAATGCTAGCGGGAGGGTCAGATACGCAGTATTTT
NA TRBJ2-2 14 medium-sized TRBV29-1 CSVDGQGVSGELFF TGCAGCGTTGACGGCCAGGGCGTCTCCGGGGAGCTGTTTTTT
NA TRBJ2-7 15 many TRBV28 CASSWHGQASYEQYF TGTGCCAGCAGTTGGCACGGACAAGCGTCCTACGAGCAGTACTTC
NA TRBJ2-7 13 many TRBV20-1 CSARAAGAGEQYF TGCAGTGCTAGAGCGGCAGGGGCAGGTGAGCAGTACTTC
NA TRBJ2-3 14 medium-sized TRBV28 CASSTPGGLDTQYF TGTGCCAGCAGCACTCCAGGGGGACTCGATACGCAGTATTTT